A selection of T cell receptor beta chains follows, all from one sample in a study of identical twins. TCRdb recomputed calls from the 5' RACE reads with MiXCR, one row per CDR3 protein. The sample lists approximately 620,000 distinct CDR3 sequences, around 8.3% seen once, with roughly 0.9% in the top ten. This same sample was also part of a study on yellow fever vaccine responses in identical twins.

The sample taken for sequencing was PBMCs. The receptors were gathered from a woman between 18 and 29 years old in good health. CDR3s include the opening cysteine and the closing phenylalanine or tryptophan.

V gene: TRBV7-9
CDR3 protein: CASSSTPTGGLYEQYF

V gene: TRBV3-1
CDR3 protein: CASSPQWGNGGQFF

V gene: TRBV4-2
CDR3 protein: CASSQDQGSGSLNNEQFF

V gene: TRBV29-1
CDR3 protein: CSVVSTERNQPQHF

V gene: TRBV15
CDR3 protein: CATSRVPSGQTFTDTQYF

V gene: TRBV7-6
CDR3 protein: CASSAGTSGNNEQFF

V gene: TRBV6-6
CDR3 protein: CASSYPRGKLFF

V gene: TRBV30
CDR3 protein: CAWSRLAETYEQYF

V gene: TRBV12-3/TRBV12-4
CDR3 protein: CASGTEYGNTEAFF

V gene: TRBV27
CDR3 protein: CASSSQGQRTYNEQFF

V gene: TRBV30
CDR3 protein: CAWSEGGPYEQYF

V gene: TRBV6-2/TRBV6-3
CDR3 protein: CASKRDVEAFF

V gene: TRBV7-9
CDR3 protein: CASSLDKYQETQYF

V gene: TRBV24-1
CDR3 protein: CATSTGGGSTGELFF

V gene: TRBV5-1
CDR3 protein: CASSAGLGQETQYF

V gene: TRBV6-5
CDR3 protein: CASSYSGSGAFAGELFF